The next 27 T cell receptor beta chains were all read from a single sample in a study of T cell responses to AZD1222 COVID-19 vaccine. The repertoire was sequenced with immunoSEQ multiplex PCR; TCRdb's copy has only in-frame clones and lacks some. The sample lists approximately 140,000 clones, roughly nine tenths occurring once. This material consisted of peripheral blood, taken on day 0 of AZD1222 vaccination. All receptors derive from an adult in good health.

This chain connects TRBV7-8 to TRBJ2-4; possible D gene TRBD1, 6 bases. CDR1 is SGHVS and CDR2 is FQNEAQ in the germline V gene. This CDR3 is 12 amino acids long. V lost 2 bases and J lost 9, with 8 bases in between. The CDR3 protein is CASSLPGAIQYF. CDR3 nucleotides: TGTGCCAGCAGCTTACCAGGGGCCATTCAGTACTTC.

This sequence joins TRBV6-5 and TRBJ1-1; the match to TRBD1 covers 7 bases. The CDR3 consists of 14 residues. Trimming at V came to 7 bases and at J to 3 bases, leaving 8 bases not matched to a gene. CDR1 is MNHEY and CDR2 is SVGAGI in the germline V gene. The CDR3 loop reads CASNRGPGDTEAFF. The CDR3 DNA reads TGTGCCAGCAACAGGGGCCCGGGGGACACTGAAGCTTTCTTT.

The V gene is TRBV27, the J gene TRBJ1-4; a possible D gene is TRBD1 (6 bases). This CDR3 region has 16 residues. Trimming pared 3 bases from V and 0 bases from J, leaving 11 bases between. Germline-derived CDR1 and CDR2 are MNHEY and SMNVEV (reference sequence). The DNA for the CDR3 is TGTGCCAGCAGTTTTGGGGGGCCCTCAACTAATGAAAAACTGTTTTTT. It translates to CASSFGGPSTNEKLFF.

The chain has TRBV27 and TRBJ2-4; D ambiguous. This CDR3 region has 15 residues. Germline CDR1 reads MNHEY; CDR2 reads SMNVEV (reference sequence). V was pared by 6 bases and J by 0 bases, with 12 bases between. DNA of the CDR3: TGTGCCAGCAGATCACATAGATTAGCCAAAAACATTCAGTACTTC. It translates to CASRSHRLAKNIQYF.

CDR3 loop: CASSWYGELFF. CDR3 DNA: TGCGCCAGCAGCTGGTACGGGGAGCTGTTTTTT. This chain uses TRBV5-1 with TRBJ2-2; no reliable D call. This CDR3 is built from 11 residues. Germline V gene sequence: CDR1 SGHRS, CDR2 YFSETQ. The V end was cut by 3 bases, the J end by 7 bases, with 4 bases between.

J is TRBJ1-2 and V is TRBV24-1; weak D call: TRBD1 (5 bases). The CDR3 length is 14 residues. V was clipped by 5 bases and J by 8 bases, with 17 bases between them. Per germline, CDR1 KGHDR and CDR2 SFDVKD. CDR3 DNA: TGTGCCACCAGTGTCGGGGACGGCTCTCGGGGCTACACCTTC. This encodes CATSVGDGSRGYTF.

The chain is built from TRBV4-1 and TRBJ2-3; either TRBD1 or TRBD2 may fit D (6 bases each). This CDR3 has 16 amino acids. Germline-derived CDR1 and CDR2 are MGHRA and YSYEKL. The V and J ends lost 2 bases and 1 base respectively, with 13 bases between them. CDR3 in DNA: TGCGCCAGCAGCCAAATGTCGGGGGCACGCACAGATACGCAGTATTTT. This codes for CASSQMSGARTDTQYF.

V usage is TRBV7-9 and J usage is TRBJ2-1, with D possibly being TRBD1 (5 bases). Trimming cost V 7 bases and J 5 bases, with 21 bases left between them. CDR1 is SEHNR and CDR2 is FQNEAQ in the germline V gene (reference sequence). This CDR3 comprises 16 residues. CDR3 in amino acids: CASIQLGAELDNEQFF. The CDR3 DNA is TGTGCCAGCATCCAGCTAGGGGCCGAATTGGACAATGAGCAGTTCTTC.

The chain links TRBV2 to TRBJ1-6; no reliable D call. This CDR3 is built from 16 residues. Trimming pared 3 bases from V and 0 bases from J, leaving 9 bases between. CDR1 is SNHLY and CDR2 is FYNNEI in the germline V gene. For the CDR3, the DNA is TGTGCCAGCAGTGAGTATGAGAGCTCCTATAATTCACCCCTCCACTTT. It encodes CASSEYESSYNSPLHF. The variable domain in full, completed from reference TRBV2 and TRBJ1-6, reads EPEVTQTPSHQVTQMGQEVILRCVPISNHLYFYWYRQILGQKVEFLVSFYNNEISEKSEIFDDQFSVERPDGSNFTLKIRSTKLEDSAMYFCASSEYESSYNSPLHFGNGTRLTVT.

The rearrangement uses TRBV4-3 and TRBJ1-3; D is perhaps TRBD1 (5 bases). Trimming removed 0 bases at V and 2 bases at J, with 8 bases between. The V gene's germline CDR1 is LGHNA and CDR2 YSLEER. This CDR3 is 15 amino acids long. CDR3 nucleotide sequence: TGCGCCAGCAGCCAAGAGACGGGACCTGGAAACACCATATATTTT. Translated, it gives CASSQETGPGNTIYF.

The rearrangement uses TRBV7-9 and TRBJ2-2, with 11 bases aligning to TRBD1. The CDR3 contains 16 residues. V dropped 5 bases and J dropped 5; count of bases not matched to a gene: 7. Per germline, CDR1 SEHNR and CDR2 FQNEAQ (reference sequence). In nucleotides, the CDR3 is TGTGCCAGCAGCGCGGACAGGGGGCTTAATACCGGGGAGCTGTTTTTT. It is translated as CASSADRGLNTGELFF.

This rearrangement joins TRBV4-1 to TRBJ2-3; TRBD2 matches 8 bases. The germline V gene encodes CDR1 MGHRA and CDR2 YSYEKL. This CDR3 contains 17 residues. Trimming cost V 4 bases and J 1 base; bases outside gene matches: 10. CDR3 bases: TGCGCCAGCAGCCTAAAGGGGGGTAGCGGGGGCACAGATACGCAGTATTTT. Translated, it gives CASSLKGGSGGTDTQYF.

The V gene is TRBV6-5, the J gene TRBJ2-2; the D gene is possibly TRBD1 (6 bases). V was clipped by 0 bases and J by 5 bases, with 10 bases between them. This CDR3 has 15 amino acids. Germline lookup yields CDR1 MNHEY and CDR2 SVGAGI. The DNA for the CDR3 is TGTGCCAGCAGTTACTCCAGGGGATGGACCGGGGAGCTGTTTTTT. Its translation: CASSYSRGWTGELFF.

The V call is TRBV3-1 (or the pseudogene TRBV3-2), the J call TRBJ2-6, with D perhaps matching TRBD1 (5 bases). The germline gives CDR1 LGHDT, CDR2 YNNKEL (reference sequence). This CDR3 has 19 residues. The V and J ends lost 0 bases and 1 base respectively, with 16 bases between them. This CDR3 reads CASSQDAGRARSGANVLTF. The CDR3, as DNA: TGTGCCAGCAGCCAAGATGCAGGCAGGGCCCGATCTGGGGCCAACGTCCTGACTTTC.

V and J are TRBV27 and TRBJ2-7; D might be TRBD1 or TRBD2, each matching 5 bases. Between the trimmed V and J ends, which lost 0 bases and 5 bases, there was a span of 14 bases. CDR1 and CDR2 from the germline V gene are MNHEY and SMNVEV (reference sequence). There are 15 residues in the CDR3. In DNA, the CDR3 is TGTGCCAGCAGTTTATCGGGACCAACCCCTCACGAGCAGTACTTC. This codes for CASSLSGPTPHEQYF.

The V call is TRBV7-9, the J call TRBJ1-2; the D gene is possibly TRBD1 (6 bases). Deletions cut 3 bases from V and 4 bases from J, with 12 bases between. This CDR3 contains 14 residues. The germline V gene encodes CDR1 SEHNR and CDR2 FQNEAQ (reference sequence). In DNA, the CDR3 is TGTGCCAGCAGCTTGGGGGCCGTAGGCTATGGCTACACCTTC. This codes for CASSLGAVGYGYTF.

About this clone: Within the sample, other DNA sequences also encode this same CDR3. The rearrangement joins TRBV18 to TRBJ2-5; D call uncertain. The germline V and J ends were trimmed by 3 bases and 5 bases, with 4 bases remaining between them. This CDR3 is built from 11 residues. The V gene's germline CDR1 is KGHSH and CDR2 LQKENI. The CDR3 sequence is CASSPLETQYF. In DNA, the CDR3 is TGTGCCAGCTCACCCCTGGAGACCCAGTACTTC.

The chain links TRBV6-4 to TRBJ2-3, with D possibly TRBD2 on 5 matching bases. The V end was cut by 5 bases, the J end by 0 bases, with 12 bases between. In germline, CDR1 is MRHNA, CDR2 SNTAGT. The CDR3 loop spans 15 amino acids. CDR3 sequence (DNA): TGTGCCAGCAGTCGGACTGGATCTAGCACAGATACGCAGTATTTT. Translated: CASSRTGSSTDTQYF.

This chain links TRBV5-6 with TRBJ1-2; TRBD1 matches 9 bases. The germline CDR1 and CDR2 sequences are SGHDT and YYEEEE. The CDR3 consists of 13 residues. Germline trimming cut 4 bases from V and 7 bases from J; bases unmatched to any gene: 5. CDR3 loop: CASSPGTGFGYTF. CDR3 sequence (DNA): TGTGCCAGCAGCCCCGGGACAGGGTTTGGCTACACCTTC.

The chain joins TRBV30 to TRBJ1-1; D not resolved. In germline, CDR1 is GTSNPN, CDR2 SVGIG (reference sequence). CDR3 length: 13 residues. V was cut by 4 bases and J by 1 base, with 10 bases left in between. CDR3 sequence (DNA): TGTGCCTGGACCCCCCAGCCGAACACTGAAGCTTTCTTT. Translated, it gives CAWTPQPNTEAFF.

The gene calls are TRBV12-5 and TRBJ1-2, with D tentatively TRBD1 (5 bases). V lost 3 bases and J 3 bases, leaving 26 bases between the germline ends. The CDR3 is made up of 19 amino acids. CDR1 is LGHNT and CDR2 is FRNRAP in the germline V gene. This chain's CDR3 is CASGFIVRQGGSWDYGYTF. Here the CDR3 DNA reads TGTGCTAGTGGTTTTATTGTCCGGCAGGGAGGCAGCTGGGACTATGGCTACACCTTC.

This chain links TRBV7-9 with TRBJ2-5, with TRBD2 as a possible D gene (6 bases). This CDR3 is 17 amino acids long. V shed 0 bases and J shed 1 base, with 15 bases lying between them. Germline assignment: CDR1 SEHNR and CDR2 FQNEAQ (reference sequence). CDR3 residues: CASSLAGRRGLQETQYF. DNA of the CDR3: TGTGCCAGCAGCTTAGCAGGTCGGAGGGGACTCCAAGAGACCCAGTACTTC. Based on the CDR3 plus reference TRBV7-9 and TRBJ2-5, the full variable domain is DTGVSQNPRHKITKRGQNVTFRCDPISEHNRLYWYRQTLGQGPEFLTYFQNEAQLEKSRLLSDRFSAERPKGSFSTLEIQRTEQGDSAMYLCASSLAGRRGLQETQYFGPGTRLLVL.

The chain has TRBV13 and TRBJ2-7; 9 bases are a match to TRBD1. V lost 5 bases and J lost 4; bases outside the gene matches: 3. Germline values: CDR1 PRHDT, CDR2 FYEKMQ (reference sequence). The CDR3 runs to 13 residues. The CDR3 bases are TGTGCCAGCAGCGGGACAGGGAAGTACGAGCAGTACTTC. Its protein product is CASSGTGKYEQYF. Looking up the rest from reference TRBV13 and TRBJ2-7 gives the full variable domain: AAGVIQSPRHLIKEKRETATLKCYPIPRHDTVYWYQQGPGQDPQFLISFYEKMQSDKGSIPDRFSAQQFSDYHSELNMSSLELGDSALYFCASSGTGKYEQYFGPGTRLTVT.

V usage is TRBV19 and J usage is TRBJ1-1; 9 bases agree with TRBD1. The V and J ends lost 7 bases and 7 bases, in that order; junction bases with no gene match: 16. The length of the CDR3 is 16 residues. CDR1 LNHDA and CDR2 SQIVND come from the germline V gene (reference sequence). The CDR3 nucleotides read TGTGCCAGTACCGATGAGGCCCACACAGGGGGCAATGAAGCTTTCTTT. Protein: CASTDEAHTGGNEAFF.

The CDR3 is CAIRLTESYEQYF. As DNA, the CDR3 is TGTGCCATCAGATTAACAGAGTCCTACGAGCAGTACTTC. This chain uses TRBV10-3 with TRBJ2-7; D is ambiguous. V lost 6 bases to trimming and J lost 1 base, with 10 bases between them. The V gene's germline CDR1 is ENHRY and CDR2 SYGVKD. This CDR3 comprises 13 residues.

This rearrangement joins TRBV2 to TRBJ1-3; maybe TRBD1 (6 bases). The CDR3 has 15 amino acids. Germline values: CDR1 SNHLY, CDR2 FYNNEI. Trimming left V 5 bases short and J 4 bases short, with 15 bases between. The CDR3 here is CASSYRVFGGNTIYF. The CDR3 DNA sequence: TGTGCCAGCAGTTACAGGGTGTTTGGGGGAAACACCATATATTTT.

The V call is TRBV7-2, the J call TRBJ2-5, with D perhaps TRBD2 (6 bases). CDR3 length: 15 residues. Germline CDR1 is SGHTA and CDR2 is FQGNSA. Trimming removed 1 base from V and 2 bases from J, with 11 bases in between. The CDR3 sequence: CASSLGRGPQETQYF. The CDR3 DNA sequence: TGTGCCAGCAGCTTAGGGAGGGGACCTCAAGAGACCCAGTACTTC.